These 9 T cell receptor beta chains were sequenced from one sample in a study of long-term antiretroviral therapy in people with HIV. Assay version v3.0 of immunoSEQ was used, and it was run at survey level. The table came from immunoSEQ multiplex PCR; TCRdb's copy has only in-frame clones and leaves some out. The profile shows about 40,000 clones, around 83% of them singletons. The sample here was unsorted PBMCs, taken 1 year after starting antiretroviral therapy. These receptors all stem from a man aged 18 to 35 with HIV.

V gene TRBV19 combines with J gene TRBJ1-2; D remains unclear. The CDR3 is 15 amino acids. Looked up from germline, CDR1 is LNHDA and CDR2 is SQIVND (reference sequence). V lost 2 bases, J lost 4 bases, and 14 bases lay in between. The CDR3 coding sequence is TGTGCCAGTAGTATAAGGAAGGGATTTGGCTATGGCTACACCTTC. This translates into CASSIRKGFGYGYTF.

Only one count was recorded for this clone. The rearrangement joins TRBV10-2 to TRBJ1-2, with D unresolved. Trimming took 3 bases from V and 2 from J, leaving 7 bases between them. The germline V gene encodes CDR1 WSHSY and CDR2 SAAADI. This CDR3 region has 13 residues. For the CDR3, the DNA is TGCGCCAGCAGTGACAGATTCAACTATGGCTACACCTTC. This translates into CASSDRFNYGYTF.

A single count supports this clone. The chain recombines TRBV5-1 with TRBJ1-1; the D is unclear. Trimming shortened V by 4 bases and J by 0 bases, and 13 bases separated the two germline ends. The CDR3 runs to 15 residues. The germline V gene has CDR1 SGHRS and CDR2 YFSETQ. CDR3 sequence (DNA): TGCGCCAGCAGCAACACGGGCGGTTTGAACACTGAAGCTTTCTTT. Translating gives CASSNTGGLNTEAFF.

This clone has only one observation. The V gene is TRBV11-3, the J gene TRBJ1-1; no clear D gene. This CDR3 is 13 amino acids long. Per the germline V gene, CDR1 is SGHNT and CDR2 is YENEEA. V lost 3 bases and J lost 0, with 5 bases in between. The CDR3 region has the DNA TGTGCCAGCAGCTTCCAGGTGAACACTGAAGCTTTCTTT. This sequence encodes CASSFQVNTEAFF.

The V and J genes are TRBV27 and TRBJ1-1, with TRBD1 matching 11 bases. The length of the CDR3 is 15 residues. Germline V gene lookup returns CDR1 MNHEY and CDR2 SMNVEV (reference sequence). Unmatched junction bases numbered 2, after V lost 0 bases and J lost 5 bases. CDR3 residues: CASSLSGTGGTEAFF. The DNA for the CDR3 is TGTGCCAGCAGTTTATCCGGGACAGGGGGGACTGAAGCTTTCTTT.

Written as DNA, the CDR3 is TGTGCCAGCAGGGATTCCGGGACTCTGGGTGGCTACACCTTC. Translating it yields CASRDSGTLGGYTF. The J gene is TRBJ1-2, the V gene TRBV28, with D tentatively TRBD1 (5 bases). Trimming stripped 6 bases from V and 7 bases from J, with 18 bases between. This CDR3 contains 14 residues. Germline CDR1 is MDHEN and CDR2 is SYDVKM.

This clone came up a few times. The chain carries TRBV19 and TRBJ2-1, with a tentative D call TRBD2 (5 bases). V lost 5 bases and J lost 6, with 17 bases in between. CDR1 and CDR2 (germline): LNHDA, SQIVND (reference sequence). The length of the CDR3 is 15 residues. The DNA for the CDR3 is TGTGCCAGTAGTCTAGGTTCGTCCGGAGGCAATGAGCAGTTCTTC. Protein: CASSLGSSGGNEQFF.

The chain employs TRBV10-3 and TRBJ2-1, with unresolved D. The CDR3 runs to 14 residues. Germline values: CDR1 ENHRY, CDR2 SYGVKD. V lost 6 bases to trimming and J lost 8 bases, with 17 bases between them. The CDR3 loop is CAISPGPTPDEQFF. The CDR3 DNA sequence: TGTGCCATCAGCCCGGGCCCCACTCCGGATGAGCAGTTCTTC.

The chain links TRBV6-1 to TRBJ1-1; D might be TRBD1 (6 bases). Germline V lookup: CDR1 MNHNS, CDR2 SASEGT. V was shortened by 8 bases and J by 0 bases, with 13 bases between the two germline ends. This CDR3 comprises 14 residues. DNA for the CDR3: TGTGCCAGCGCGGGGGGCGGATTGAACACTGAAGCTTTCTTT. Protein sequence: CASAGGGLNTEAFF.